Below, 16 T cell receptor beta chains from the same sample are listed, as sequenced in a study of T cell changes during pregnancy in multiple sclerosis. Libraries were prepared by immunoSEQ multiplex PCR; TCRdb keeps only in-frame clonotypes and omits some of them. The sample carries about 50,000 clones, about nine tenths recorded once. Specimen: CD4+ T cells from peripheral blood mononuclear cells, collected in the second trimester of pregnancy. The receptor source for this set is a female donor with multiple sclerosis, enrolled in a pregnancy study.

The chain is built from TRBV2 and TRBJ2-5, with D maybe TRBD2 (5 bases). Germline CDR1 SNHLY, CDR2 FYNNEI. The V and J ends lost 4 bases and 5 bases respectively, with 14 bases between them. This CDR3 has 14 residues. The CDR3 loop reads CASSGRRAGETQYF. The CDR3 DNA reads TGTGCCAGCAGTGGGAGGCGGGCCGGGGAGACCCAGTACTTC. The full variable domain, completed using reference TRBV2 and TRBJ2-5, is EPEVTQTPSHQVTQMGQEVILRCVPISNHLYFYWYRQILGQKVEFLVSFYNNEISEKSEIFDDQFSVERPDGSNFTLKIRSTKLEDSAMYFCASSGRRAGETQYFGPGTRLLVL.

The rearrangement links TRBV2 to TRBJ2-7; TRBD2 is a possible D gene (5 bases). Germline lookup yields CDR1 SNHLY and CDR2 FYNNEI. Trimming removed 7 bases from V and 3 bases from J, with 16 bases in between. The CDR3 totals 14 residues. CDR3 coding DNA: TGTGCCAGCAAAGGAACACCAGACTACTACGAGCAGTACTTC. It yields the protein CASKGTPDYYEQYF.

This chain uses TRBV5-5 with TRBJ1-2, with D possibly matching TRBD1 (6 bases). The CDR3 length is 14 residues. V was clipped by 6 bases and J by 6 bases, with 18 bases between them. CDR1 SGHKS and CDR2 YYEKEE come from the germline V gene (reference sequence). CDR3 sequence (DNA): TGTGCCAGCATCCACCTCGGGGGGGGGCATGGCTACACCTTC. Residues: CASIHLGGGHGYTF.

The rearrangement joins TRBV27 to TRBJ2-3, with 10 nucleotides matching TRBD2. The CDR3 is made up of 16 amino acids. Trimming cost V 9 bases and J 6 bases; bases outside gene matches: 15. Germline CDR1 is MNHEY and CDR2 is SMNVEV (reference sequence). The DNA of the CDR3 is TGTGCCAGTCATCTAGCGGGAGTTAGTTCGGTGGATACGCAGTATTTT. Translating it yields CASHLAGVSSVDTQYF.

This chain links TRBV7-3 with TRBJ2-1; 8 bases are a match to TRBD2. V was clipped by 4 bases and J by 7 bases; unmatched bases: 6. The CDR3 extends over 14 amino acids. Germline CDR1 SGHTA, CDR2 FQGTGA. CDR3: CASSSGRATNEQFF. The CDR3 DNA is TGTGCCAGCAGCTCCGGGAGGGCCACGAATGAGCAGTTCTTC.

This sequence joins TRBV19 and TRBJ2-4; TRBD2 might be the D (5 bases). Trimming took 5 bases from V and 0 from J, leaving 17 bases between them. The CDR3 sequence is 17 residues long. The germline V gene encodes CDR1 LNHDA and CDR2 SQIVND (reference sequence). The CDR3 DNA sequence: TGTGCCAGTAGTGCGATAAGGCAGACTATAGCCAAAAACATTCAGTACTTC. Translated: CASSAIRQTIAKNIQYF.

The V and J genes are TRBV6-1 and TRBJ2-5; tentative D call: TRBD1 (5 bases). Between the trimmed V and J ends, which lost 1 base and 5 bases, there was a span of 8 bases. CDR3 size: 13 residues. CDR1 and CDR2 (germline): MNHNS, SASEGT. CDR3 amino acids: CASSEDAGETQYF. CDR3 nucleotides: TGTGCCAGCAGTGAAGATGCAGGGGAGACCCAGTACTTC.

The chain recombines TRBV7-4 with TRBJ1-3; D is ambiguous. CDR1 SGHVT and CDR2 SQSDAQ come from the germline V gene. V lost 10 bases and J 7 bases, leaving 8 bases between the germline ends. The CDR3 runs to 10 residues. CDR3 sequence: CAKPGNTIYF. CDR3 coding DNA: TGTGCCAAACCGGGGAACACCATATATTTT. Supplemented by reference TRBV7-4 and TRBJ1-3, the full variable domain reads GAGVSQSPRYKVAKRGRDVALRCDSISGHVTLYWYRQTLGQGSEVLTYSQSDAQRDKSGRPSGRFSAERPERSVSTLKIQRTEQGDSAVYLCAKPGNTIYFGEGSWLTVV.

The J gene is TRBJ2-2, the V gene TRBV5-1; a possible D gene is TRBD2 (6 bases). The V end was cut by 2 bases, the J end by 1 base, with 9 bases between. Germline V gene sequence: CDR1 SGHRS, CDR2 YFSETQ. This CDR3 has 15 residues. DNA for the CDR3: TGCGCCAGCAGCTTTTCGGGGGTGAACACCGGGGAGCTGTTTTTT. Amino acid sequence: CASSFSGVNTGELFF.

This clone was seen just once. CDR3 region: CATQDSSYEDEQFF. CDR3 bases: TGTGCCACCCAAGACAGCAGTTATGAGGATGAGCAGTTCTTC. This chain links TRBV6-5 with TRBJ2-1; D perhaps matches TRBD1 (5 bases). The germline V and J ends were trimmed by 10 bases and 8 bases, with 21 bases remaining between them. The CDR3 runs to 14 residues. Germline CDR1 reads MNHEY; CDR2 reads SVGAGI.

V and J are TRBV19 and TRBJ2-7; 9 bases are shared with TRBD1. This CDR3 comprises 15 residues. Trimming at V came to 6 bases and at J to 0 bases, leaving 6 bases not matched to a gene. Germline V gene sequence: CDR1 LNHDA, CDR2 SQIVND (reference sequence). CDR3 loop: CASSPQGAPSYEQYF. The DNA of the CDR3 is TGTGCCAGTAGCCCACAGGGGGCGCCCTCCTACGAGCAGTACTTC.

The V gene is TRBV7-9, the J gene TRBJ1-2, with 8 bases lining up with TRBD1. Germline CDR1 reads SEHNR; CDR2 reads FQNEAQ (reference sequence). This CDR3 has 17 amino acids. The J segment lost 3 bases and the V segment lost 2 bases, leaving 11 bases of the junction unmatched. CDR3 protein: CASSLSEMDRAYYGYTF. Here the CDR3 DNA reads TGTGCCAGCAGCTTATCTGAGATGGACAGGGCCTACTATGGCTACACCTTC.

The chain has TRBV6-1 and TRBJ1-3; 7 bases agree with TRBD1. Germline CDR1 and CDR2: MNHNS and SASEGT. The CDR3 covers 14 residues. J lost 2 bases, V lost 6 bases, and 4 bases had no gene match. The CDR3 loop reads CASRPTGAGNTIYF. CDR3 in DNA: TGTGCCAGCAGACCAACAGGGGCTGGAAACACCATATATTTT.

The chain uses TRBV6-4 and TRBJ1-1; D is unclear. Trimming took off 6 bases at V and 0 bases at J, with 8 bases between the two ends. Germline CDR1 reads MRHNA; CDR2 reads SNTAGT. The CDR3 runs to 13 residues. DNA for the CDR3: TGTGCCAGCAGATTCTCGGTGAACACTGAAGCTTTCTTT. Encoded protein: CASRFSVNTEAFF.

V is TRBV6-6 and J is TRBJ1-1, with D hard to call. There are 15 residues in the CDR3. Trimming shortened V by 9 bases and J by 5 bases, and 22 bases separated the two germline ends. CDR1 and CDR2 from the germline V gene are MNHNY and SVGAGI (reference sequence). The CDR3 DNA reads TGTGCCAGTTCCACCCGCGGAGGGAGGAAGACTGAAGCTTTCTTT. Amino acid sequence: CASSTRGGRKTEAFF.

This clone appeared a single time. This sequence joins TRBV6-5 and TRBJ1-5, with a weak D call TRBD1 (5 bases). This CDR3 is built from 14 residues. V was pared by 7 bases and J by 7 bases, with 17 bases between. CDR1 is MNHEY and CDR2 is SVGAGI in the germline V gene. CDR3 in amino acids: CASMEGVVGQPQHF. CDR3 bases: TGTGCCAGCATGGAAGGGGTGGTCGGACAGCCCCAGCATTTT.